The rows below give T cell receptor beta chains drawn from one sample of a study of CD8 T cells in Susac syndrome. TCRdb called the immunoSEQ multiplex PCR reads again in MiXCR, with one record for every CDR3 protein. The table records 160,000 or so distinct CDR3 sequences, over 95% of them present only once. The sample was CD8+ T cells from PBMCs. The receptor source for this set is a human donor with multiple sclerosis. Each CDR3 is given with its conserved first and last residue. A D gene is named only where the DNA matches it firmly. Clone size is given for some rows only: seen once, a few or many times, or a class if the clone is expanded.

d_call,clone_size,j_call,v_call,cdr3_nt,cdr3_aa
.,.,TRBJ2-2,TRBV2,TGTGCCAGCAGTCAATGGGCCATCAGCACCGGGGAGCTGTTTTTT,CASSQWAISTGELFF
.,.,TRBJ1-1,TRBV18,TGTGCCAGCTCACCACCCGAGGAGTATGAAGCTTTCTTT,CASSPPEEYEAFF
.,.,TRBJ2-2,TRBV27,TGTGCCAGCAGTTCCTCGGACAGGAACACCGGGGAGCTGTTTTTT,CASSSSDRNTGELFF
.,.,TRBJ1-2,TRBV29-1,TGCAGCGGGGAGGTACCGACGGGGACTTCGGGCTATGGCTACACCTTC,CSGEVPTGTSGYGYTF
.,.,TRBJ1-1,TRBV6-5,TGTGCCAGCAGTTACTCGTATGACGGCTGGGATACTGAAGCTTTCTTT,CASSYSYDGWDTEAFF
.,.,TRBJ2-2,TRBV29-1,TGCAGCGTTGGGGGTATCCCGAACACCGGGGAGCTGTTTTTT,CSVGGIPNTGELFF
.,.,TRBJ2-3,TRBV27,TGTGCCAGCAGTTTAGGCGAGGAGGATACGCAGTATTTT,CASSLGEEDTQYF
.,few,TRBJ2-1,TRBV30,TGTGCCTGGAGTGTATGGCAGTACAATGAGCAGTTCTTC,CAWSVWQYNEQFF
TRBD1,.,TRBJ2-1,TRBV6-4,TGTGCCAGCAGTGAGTGGACAGGCTACAATGAGCAGTTCTTC,CASSEWTGYNEQFF
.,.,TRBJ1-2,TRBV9,TGTGCCAGCAGCGACCCAGGGGAGAACGGCTACACCTTC,CASSDPGENGYTF
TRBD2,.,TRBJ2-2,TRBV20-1,TGCAGTGCTTCGACTAGCGGGAGAACCGGGGAGCTGTTTTTT,CSASTSGRTGELFF
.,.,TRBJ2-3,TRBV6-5,TGTGCCAGCAGTTACTCGACAGGGAGGAGCACAGATACGCAGTATTTT,CASSYSTGRSTDTQYF
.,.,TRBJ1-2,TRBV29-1,TGCAGCGTGCCGGGACTCGAAGCTAACTATGGCTACACCTTC,CSVPGLEANYGYTF
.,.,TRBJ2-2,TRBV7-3,TGTGCCAGCAGCCCAGGGAAGGGGGATGGCGGGGAGCTGTTTTTT,CASSPGKGDGGELFF
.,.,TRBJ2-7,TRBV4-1,TGCGCCAGCAGCCAAGAATCCGGCCGGACCTACGAGCAGTACTTC,CASSQESGRTYEQYF
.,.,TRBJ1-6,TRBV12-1,TGTGCCAGCAGCTTAGATAATTCACCCCTCCACTTT,CASSLDNSPLHF
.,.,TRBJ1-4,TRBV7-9,TGTGCCAGCAGCTTACCCACGGCCGGGGTTGCGGGGGATGAAAAACTGTTTTTT,CASSLPTAGVAGDEKLFF
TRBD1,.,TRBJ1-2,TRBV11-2,TGTGCCAGCAGTTCTACACCGTCAGGGGGAGGCTACACCTTC,CASSSTPSGGGYTF
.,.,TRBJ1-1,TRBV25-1,TGTGCCAGCAGCGACCTCGATAGATTCACTGAAGCTTTCTTT,CASSDLDRFTEAFF
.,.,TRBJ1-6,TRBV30,TGTGCCTGTGTACAGGGTTACGATTCACCCCTCCACTTT,CACVQGYDSPLHF
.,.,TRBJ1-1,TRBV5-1,TGCGCCAGCAAGGTTGGTCTGGGGCCGACTGAAGCTTTCTTT,CASKVGLGPTEAFF
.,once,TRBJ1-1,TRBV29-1,TGCAGCGTTGAAGAAAGTAGTGAAGCTTTCTTT,CSVEESSEAFF
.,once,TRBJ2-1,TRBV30,TGTGCCTGGAGTGGGGGTAGGAATGAGCAGTTCTTC,CAWSGGRNEQFF
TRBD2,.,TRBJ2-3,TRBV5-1,TGCGCCACCTCACCCAGCGGGGGCACAGATACGCAGTATTTT,CATSPSGGTDTQYF
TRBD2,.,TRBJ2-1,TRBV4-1,TGCGCCAGCAGCCCGGGACTAGCGGGGGGGGCATCGTGGGATGAGCAGTTCTTC,CASSPGLAGGASWDEQFF